This note documents a single TCR beta chain sequence. In this sample, this clone turned up a few times. Its cognate antigen has yet to be identified. There are no base qualities to consult, and no much larger clone falls within one base. The entire amount of isolated RNA was reverse transcribed using the High Capacity cDNA Reverse Transcription Kit, so the sequenced TCRB transcripts were expressed ones. Deep immunoSEQ sequencing was applied to naive, central memory and regulatory T cell samples, giving an average of roughly 3.6 million total reads per sample. Sorted cells were lysed in RLT buffer and RNA was extracted with DNase-treated RNeasy Micro or Mini kits, depending on cell number. To prevent cross-contamination, each cell subset was processed individually, whereas patient and healthy donor samples were processed jointly. The immunoSEQ multiplex PCR was used to amplify TCRB sequences from cDNA, generating 87-bp fragments that spanned the CDR3 region. Amplicons were sequenced on the Illumina HiSeq platform. Per the authors' processing: PCR bias was computationally corrected using synthetic template baselines, reads within Hamming distance 2 were collapsed, and singletons that could not be merged were discarded. Reads were aligned to IMGT to assign V, D and J genes, CDR3 length, and insertions or deletions at six rearrangement sites. Within each subset, clonotype counts were normalized to sorted cell number, and only after that were true diversity and Gini coefficients computed with the tcR R package. The overlap coefficient, calculated on TCRB nucleotide sequences, was used to measure repertoire sharing. Out-of-frame TCRB sequences from naive cells were analyzed to stand in for the pre-selection repertoire. TCRdb provides this immuneACCESS table in a form limited to in-frame rearrangements. Some clones are lacking; in checked studies, under half of them reflect an unresolved V gene, and why the rest are absent is not known. V and J calls and clone size are as listed in that table; D and trimming were resolved from the DNA. Here the sample has some 270,000 clones; approximately 11% occur a single time. The ten largest clones take up around 0.017% of the sample.

The sample belongs to a study of beta chain features in type 1 diabetes (dated by TCRdb to the late 2010s). For the wider study: Patients and healthy donors did not differ in mean age, gender distribution, total cell number or subset yield. A total of roughly 99,000,000 sorted cells were examined across all samples, and the number of cells per subset was strongly correlated with RNA yield. The study compared the TCRB repertoires of sorted circulating CD4+ T cell subsets in recently diagnosed type 1 diabetes patients with those in matched healthy donors. Naive and central memory subsets were obtained from all 30 or so donors, but regulatory and stem cell-like memory subsets were isolated from only 8 patients and about 8 healthy donors.

From each donor, a single peripheral blood sample of 95 to 150 mL on average was drawn into heparinised tubes. A BD FACSAria II and a panel including CD45RO, CCR7, CD25, CD127, CD95 and CD27 were used to sort naive, central memory, regulatory and stem cell-like memory CD4+ T cells. A purity above 95% was achieved for all sorted populations. PBMCs were separated immediately by Lymphoprep density gradient centrifugation and were stained directly, without being cultured. To minimize batch effects, samples were stained and sorted in pairs, one healthy donor with one patient per experiment. What the research found in general, with its limitations: HLA sub-analyses involved small numbers of individuals, so any influence of HLA type on TCRB rearrangement remained unresolved. Because cDNA rather than genomic DNA was sequenced, highly expressing activated cells could have been over-represented, although no difference in activation and CD3 levels was found between groups. Patients with type 1 diabetes made fewer insertions and deleted more nucleotides at VDJ recombination sites, implying thymic rearrangement abnormalities. Type 1 diabetes patients showed a moderate but significant shortening of TCRB CDR3 length in all four CD4+ subsets. Shorter templates might be favored by PCR, yet because patient and control samples were amplified and corrected together, any such skew would affect both groups equally. Naive, central memory and regulatory TCRB repertoires appeared more similar among patients than among healthy donors.

From the cysteine through the phenylalanine, the CDR3 covers 14 amino acids. The entry retains the CDR3 DNA only, 42 bases that are in frame from base 1. CDR1 MGHDK and CDR2 SYGVNS were looked up in the germline V gene. The germline V and J ends show losses of 4 bases and 8 bases respectively, and no gene match explains 9 bases of the junction. The sequenced sample was naive CD4+ T cells from blood. The sample's cell subset or site label, in plain terms: true naive CD4+ T cells. The V and J segments used are TRBV25-1 and TRBJ1-1; TRBD1 matches 8 bases in the middle. This TCR derives from a man aged 25 to 40 with type 1 diabetes. CDR3 loop: CASSGMDRAFEAFF. The sequenced DNA is TGTGCCAGCAGTGGTATGGACAGGGCTTTCGAAGCTTTCTTT.